These 8 T cell receptor beta chains originate from one sample sequenced in a study of T cell responses to AZD1222 COVID-19 vaccine. This table comes from immunoSEQ multiplex PCR, and its TCRdb copy is limited to in-frame clones, with some not included. The sample yields some 87,000 clones, 85% to 90% seen once. Sample: peripheral blood, taken on day 0 of AZD1222 vaccination. These receptors were obtained from an adult in good health.

J is TRBJ1-1 and V is TRBV29-1, with D possibly TRBD1 on 5 matching bases. The germline V gene encodes CDR1 SQVTM and CDR2 ANQGSEA. V lost 4 bases, J lost 5 bases, and 17 bases lay in between. The CDR3 runs 14 residues. CDR3 sequence reads: CSVGPGGTGTEAFF. The CDR3 DNA reads TGCAGCGTTGGTCCGGGAGGGACGGGTACTGAAGCTTTCTTT.

The chain links TRBV27 to TRBJ2-5; 9 bases map to TRBD1. This CDR3 contains 13 residues. The germline gives CDR1 MNHEY, CDR2 SMNVEV (reference sequence). With 6 bases clipped from V and 5 bases from J, the junction kept 4 bases outside the gene matches. This CDR3 is CASRWTGEETQYF. For the CDR3, the DNA is TGTGCCAGCAGATGGACAGGGGAGGAGACCCAGTACTTC.

This chain uses TRBV24-1 with TRBJ2-3, with 9 bases lining up with TRBD1. The CDR3 runs to 16 residues. Germline CDR1 reads KGHDR; CDR2 reads SFDVKD. V lost 2 bases to trimming and J lost 4 bases; unmatched junction nucleotides: 6. The CDR3 is CATSDSYRGLADTQYF. The CDR3, as DNA: TGTGCCACCAGTGATTCGTACAGGGGGCTGGCAGATACGCAGTATTTT.

The chain carries TRBV11-2 and TRBJ1-2, with D possibly TRBD1 on 5 matching bases. Germline CDR1 reads SGHAT; CDR2 reads FQNNGV. V lost 4 bases and J lost 10, with 13 bases in between. The CDR3 extends over 12 amino acids. CDR3 sequence (DNA): TGTGCCAGCAGCTCGGGACCGATGGACTACACCTTC. Translation: CASSSGPMDYTF.

The genes are TRBV7-6 and TRBJ2-1; 8 bases align to TRBD2. Looked up from germline, CDR1 is SGHVS and CDR2 is FNYEAQ. This CDR3 spans 16 amino acids. Losses at the gene ends were 2 bases for V and 0 bases for J; bases not matched to a gene: 3. The CDR3 coding sequence is TGTGCCAGCAGCTTAACTAGCGGACCCTCCTACAATGAGCAGTTCTTC. Translating it yields CASSLTSGPSYNEQFF.

V gene TRBV27 combines with J gene TRBJ1-5; 7 bases map to TRBD1. Germline loops: CDR1 MNHEY, CDR2 SMNVEV (reference sequence). The CDR3 is 14 amino acids. J lost 3 bases, V lost 6 bases, and 5 bases had no gene match. The CDR3 nucleotides are TGTGCCAGCAGCACGGGGACAGCCAATCAGCCCCAGCATTTT. This translates into CASSTGTANQPQHF.

The CDR3 nucleotides are TGTGCCAGCAGTGAGTTCCTCCAAGAGACCCAGTACTTC. Protein: CASSEFLQETQYF. The V and J genes are TRBV12-3 or TRBV12-4 and TRBJ2-5; D is unresolved. V lost 5 bases to trimming and J lost 1 base, with 8 bases between them. The CDR3 covers 13 residues.

The chain combines TRBV6-2 or TRBV6-3 with TRBJ2-1; TRBD2 agrees at 11 bases. CDR3 length: 15 residues. The V and J ends lost 2 bases and 5 bases, in that order; junction bases with no gene match: 2. The germline gives CDR1 MNHEY, CDR2 SVGEGT. The CDR3 sequence is CASSYVSGRDNEQFF. The CDR3 nucleotides are TGTGCCAGCAGTTACGTTAGCGGGAGGGACAATGAGCAGTTCTTC.